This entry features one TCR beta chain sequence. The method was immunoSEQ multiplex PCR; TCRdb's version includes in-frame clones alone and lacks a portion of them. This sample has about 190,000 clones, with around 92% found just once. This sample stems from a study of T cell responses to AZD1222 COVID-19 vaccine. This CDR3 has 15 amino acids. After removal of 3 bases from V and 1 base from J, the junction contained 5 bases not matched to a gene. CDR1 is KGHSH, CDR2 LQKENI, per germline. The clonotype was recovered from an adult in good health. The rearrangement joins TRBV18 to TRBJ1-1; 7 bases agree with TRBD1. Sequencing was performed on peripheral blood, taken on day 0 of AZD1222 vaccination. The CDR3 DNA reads TGTGCCAGCTCACCGCAGGGACAGCCGAACACTGAAGCTTTCTTT. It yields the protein CASSPQGQPNTEAFF. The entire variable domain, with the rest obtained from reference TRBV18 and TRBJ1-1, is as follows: NAGVMQNPRHLVRRRGQEARLRCSPMKGHSHVYWYRQLPEEGLKFMVYLQKENIIDESGMPKERFSAEFPKEGPSILRIQQVVRGDSAAYFCASSPQGQPNTEAFFGQGTRLTVV.